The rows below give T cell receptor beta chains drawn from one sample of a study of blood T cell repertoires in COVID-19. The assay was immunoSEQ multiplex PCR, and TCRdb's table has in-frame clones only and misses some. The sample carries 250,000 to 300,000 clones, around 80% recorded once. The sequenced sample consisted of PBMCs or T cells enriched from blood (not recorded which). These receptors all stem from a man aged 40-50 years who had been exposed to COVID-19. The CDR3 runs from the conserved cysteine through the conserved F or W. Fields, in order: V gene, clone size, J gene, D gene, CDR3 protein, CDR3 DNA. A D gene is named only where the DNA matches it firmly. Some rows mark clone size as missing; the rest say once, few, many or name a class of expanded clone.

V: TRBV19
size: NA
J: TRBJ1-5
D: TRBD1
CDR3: CASSKTGGQPQHF
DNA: TGTGCCAGTAGTAAGACAGGGGGTCAGCCCCAGCATTTT

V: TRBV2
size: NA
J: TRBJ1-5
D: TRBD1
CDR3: CASSPSGQNQPQHF
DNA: TGTGCCAGCAGCCCTTCGGGACAGAATCAGCCCCAGCATTTT

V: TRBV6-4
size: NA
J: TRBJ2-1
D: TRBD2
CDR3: CASSEAGPTNEQFF
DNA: TGTGCCAGCAGTGAAGCGGGACCGACAAATGAGCAGTTCTTC

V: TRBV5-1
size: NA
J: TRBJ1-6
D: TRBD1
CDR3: CASSQGDNNSPLHF
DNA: TGCGCCAGCAGCCAGGGGGACAATAATTCACCCCTCCACTTT

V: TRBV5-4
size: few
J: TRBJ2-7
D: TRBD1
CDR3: CASSSRDRGPEQYF
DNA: TGTGCCAGCAGCTCCCGGGACAGGGGACCCGAGCAGTACTTC

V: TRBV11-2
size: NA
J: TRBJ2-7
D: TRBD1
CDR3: CASSLTGGSSYEQYF
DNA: TGTGCCAGCAGCCTGACAGGGGGATCCTCCTACGAGCAGTACTTC

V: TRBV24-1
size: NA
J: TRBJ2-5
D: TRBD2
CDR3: CATSVPPAVAGAETQYF
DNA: TGTGCCACCAGTGTCCCTCCGGCGGTAGCGGGAGCAGAGACCCAGTACTTC

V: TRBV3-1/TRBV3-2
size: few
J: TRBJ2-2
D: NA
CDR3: CASSQGGVTGELFF
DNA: TGTGCCAGCAGCCAGGGGGGAGTCACCGGGGAGCTGTTTTTT

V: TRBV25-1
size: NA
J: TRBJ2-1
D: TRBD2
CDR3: CASSAIMAGVGDEQFF
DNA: TGTGCCAGCAGTGCCATAATGGCGGGAGTCGGGGATGAGCAGTTCTTC

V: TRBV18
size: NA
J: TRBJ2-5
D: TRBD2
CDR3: CASSHGGSWETQYF
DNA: TGTGCCAGCTCACATGGCGGGAGTTGGGAGACCCAGTACTTC

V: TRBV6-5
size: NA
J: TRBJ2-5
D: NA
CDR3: CASTGGQTHRETQYF
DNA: TGTGCCAGCACCGGCGGACAGACACACCGAGAGACCCAGTACTTC

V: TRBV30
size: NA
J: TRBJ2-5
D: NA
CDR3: CAWSPGIQETQYF
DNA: TGTGCCTGGAGCCCAGGGATCCAAGAGACCCAGTACTTC